Each of the 3 T cell receptor beta chains below was sequenced from the same sample in a study of T cells in women clearing cervical HPV infection. Data came from immunoSEQ multiplex PCR; TCRdb stores just in-frame clones and leaves some out. Recorded here are under 45,000 clones; the top ten clones represent approximately 1.4%. Sequencing was performed on blood buffy coat. The receptors here all came from a woman between 18 and 70 years old with a cervical HPV16 infection that either progressed to CIN3+ or cleared (not recorded which).

Regarding this clone: The read gets to within 3 residues of the CDR3 end, and the germline J gene fills in the rest. The sample has other DNA sequences that encode this CDR3 too. J is TRBJ2-2 and V is TRBV7-9; 9 bases line up with TRBD1. J was trimmed by 7 bases and V by 6 bases; bases with no gene match: 9. This CDR3 is 15 amino acids long. CDR1 SEHNR and CDR2 FQNEAQ come from the germline V gene (reference sequence). Incomplete CDR3 DNA: TGTGCCAGCAGACCGGGACAGGGTAGTCACGGGGAG. Its protein is CASRPGQGSHGE. The whole CDR3 is CASRPGQGSHGELFF. Drawing the rest from reference TRBV7-9 and TRBJ2-2, the complete variable domain is DTGVSQNPRHKITKRGQNVTFRCDPISEHNRLYWYRQTLGQGPEFLTYFQNEAQLEKSRLLSDRFSAERPKGSFSTLEIQRTEQGDSAMYLCASRPGQGSHGELFFGEGSRLTVL.

Details on this clone: Read data end 3 residues before the CDR3 end; the end is taken from the germline J gene. V is TRBV5-6 and J is TRBJ2-3; D is unclear. The CDR3 contains 14 residues. V was trimmed by 1 base and J by 2 bases, leaving 8 bases between them. Germline CDR1 SGHDT, CDR2 YYEEEE. This CDR3 reads CASSLKRFTDTQYF. The covered CDR3 bases are TGTGCCAGCAGCTTGAAACGGTTCACAGATACG.

The DNA read from the CDR3 is TGCGCCAGCAGCGGCCTACAGGGTAACACTGAA. Translated: CASSGLQGNTE. The CDR3 in full is CASSGLQGNTEAFF. This chain joins TRBV5-1 and TRBJ1-1; TRBD1 might be the D (6 bases). The sequence runs out 3 residues before the end of the CDR3; the remainder is reconstructed from the germline J gene. This CDR3 is built from 14 residues. Germline V gene data show CDR1 as SGHRS and CDR2 as YFSETQ. V was pared by 4 bases and J by 2 bases, with 12 bases between.